Presented here are 19 T cell receptor beta chains from one specimen sequenced in a study of early stage breast cancer tumors. Assay: immunoSEQ multiplex PCR; the TCRdb copy retains only in-frame clones and omits some. Among 50,000 or so clones listed, 65% to 90% were seen once. The sequenced sample consisted of blood. These receptor sequences come from a person aged 45 to 59 with breast cancer.

V usage is TRBV28 and J usage is TRBJ2-2; D possibly uses TRBD1 or TRBD2 (6 bases each). CDR3 length equals 16 residues. Germline V gene data show CDR1 as MDHEN and CDR2 as SYDVKM. The ends were cut back, 6 bases at V and 5 bases at J, with 19 bases in the middle. CDR3 coding DNA: TGTGCCAGCAGCACGGACTCGAGAGGGGGGACCGGGGAGCTGTTTTTT. It yields the protein CASSTDSRGGTGELFF.

This rearrangement joins TRBV18 to TRBJ2-3; D perhaps matches TRBD2 (6 bases). The length of the CDR3 is 16 residues. CDR1 is KGHSH, CDR2 LQKENI, per germline. V was shortened by 5 bases and J by 2 bases, with 17 bases between the two germline ends. The CDR3 nucleotides read TGTGCCAGCTCATCCCCGGAACGGGGGATCACAGATACGCAGTATTTT. Its translation is CASSSPERGITDTQYF.

This clone has just one count. The V call is TRBV7-9, the J call TRBJ2-5; 8 nucleotides match TRBD1. The J call could be wrong; TRBJ2-7 is a better fit for the DNA end. The CDR3 consists of 16 residues. Germline V gene data show CDR1 as SEHNR and CDR2 as FQNEAQ (reference sequence). The CDR3 protein is CASSFPGGAFVDEQYF. CDR3 nucleotides: TGTGCCAGCAGCTTCCCAGGGGGCGCTTTCGTGGACGAGCAGTACTTC.

This rearrangement joins TRBV10-2 to TRBJ2-1; TRBD2 might be the D (7 bases). This CDR3 is 17 amino acids long. V lost 3 bases, J lost 2 bases, and 17 bases lay in between. In germline, CDR1 is WSHSY, CDR2 SAAADI. The CDR3 DNA reads as TGCGCCAGCAGTGAAAGTGGTGGGGGGGCGGCCTACAATGAGCAGTTCTTC. Translating it yields CASSESGGGAAYNEQFF.

By share, this clone counts as medium-sized. The V and J genes are TRBV7-6 and TRBJ2-2, with unresolved D. With 5 bases removed from V and 7 bases from J, the gap between germline ends came to 11 bases. Looked up from germline, CDR1 is SGHVS and CDR2 is FNYEAQ. The CDR3 extends over 13 amino acids. The CDR3 protein is CASSPDPGGELFF. Here the CDR3 DNA reads TGTGCCAGCAGCCCAGACCCGGGCGGGGAGCTGTTTTTT.

The V call is TRBV11-2, the J call TRBJ1-4, with unresolved D. The germline V gene has CDR1 SGHAT and CDR2 FQNNGV. This CDR3 contains 15 residues. The V end was cut by 5 bases, the J end by 2 bases, with 12 bases between. The CDR3 sequence is CASSPGGLTNEKLFF. CDR3 in DNA: TGTGCCAGCAGCCCGGGAGGGCTCACTAATGAAAAACTGTTTTTT.

The chain joins TRBV28 to TRBJ1-5; 9 bases align to TRBD1. J was trimmed by 0 bases and V by 5 bases; bases with no gene match: 5. The germline V gene has CDR1 MDHEN and CDR2 SYDVKM. The CDR3 is made up of 16 amino acids. The CDR3 sequence: CASSPAGQGSNQPQHF. In DNA, the CDR3 is TGTGCCAGCAGTCCAGCGGGACAGGGTAGCAATCAGCCCCAGCATTTT.

The chain couples TRBV18 to TRBJ2-7; 10 bases match TRBD1. Unmatched junction bases numbered 9, after V lost 3 bases and J lost 7 bases. Germline CDR1 KGHSH, CDR2 LQKENI. The CDR3 spans 15 residues. CDR3 sequence: CASSPPGTGVGEQYF. The CDR3 nucleotides are TGTGCCAGCTCACCTCCCGGGACAGGGGTGGGTGAGCAGTACTTC.

The chain is built from TRBV2 and TRBJ2-1, with a possible D match to TRBD1 (5 bases). Per germline, CDR1 SNHLY and CDR2 FYNNEI. This CDR3 is built from 13 residues. Trimming took 4 bases from V and 2 from J, leaving 6 bases between them. The CDR3 sequence is CASSGGPYNEQFF. The CDR3 nucleotides read TGTGCCAGCAGTGGGGGCCCCTACAATGAGCAGTTCTTC.

This chain uses TRBV6-5 with TRBJ2-7; TRBD2 might be the D (6 bases). The length of the CDR3 is 15 residues. In germline, CDR1 is MNHEY, CDR2 SVGAGI. The V gene lost 6 bases and the J gene lost 4 bases, with 19 bases spanning the gap. CDR3 DNA: TGTGCCAGCAGCCCCTCGAGACTAGGGACGTACGAGCAGTACTTC. This translates into CASSPSRLGTYEQYF.

The chain recombines TRBV9 with TRBJ2-2; 9 positions match TRBD2. The CDR3 is 17 amino acids. The V and J ends lost 4 bases and 6 bases, in that order; junction bases with no gene match: 13. The germline V gene encodes CDR1 SGDLS and CDR2 YYNGEE. In DNA form, the CDR3 reads TGTGCCAGCAGCTCCTCCCTTAGCGGGAGTGGGTCCGGGGAGCTGTTTTTT. It encodes CASSSSLSGSGSGELFF.

The rearrangement uses TRBV19 and TRBJ2-1; 8 nucleotides agree with TRBD2. Unmatched junction bases numbered 19, after V lost 5 bases and J lost 10 bases. This CDR3 is built from 17 residues. Looked up from germline, CDR1 is LNHDA and CDR2 is SQIVND (reference sequence). CDR3 bases: TGTGCCAGTAGTGGGGGAGCGGGGGCTCCCTCTTTTGGAGAGCAGTTCTTC. It yields the protein CASSGGAGAPSFGEQFF.

The V and J genes are TRBV11-3 and TRBJ2-1; no definite D call. V was cut by 5 bases and J by 4 bases, with 15 bases left in between. This CDR3 is built from 15 residues. CDR1 is SGHNT, CDR2 YENEEA, per germline. The CDR3 nucleotides read TGTGCCAGCAGCGACACCGTAATGGCTTACAATGAGCAGTTCTTC. This translates into CASSDTVMAYNEQFF.

The chain employs TRBV6-5 and TRBJ2-5, with 9 positions matching TRBD1. The CDR3 has 14 residues. Germline CDR1 and CDR2: MNHEY and SVGAGI. V lost 3 bases, J lost 3 bases, and 2 bases stayed unmatched. CDR3 coding DNA: TGTGCCAGCAGTTATACAGGGGGCAAAGAGACCCAGTACTTC. Protein sequence: CASSYTGGKETQYF.

This sequence joins TRBV28 and TRBJ2-5; unclear D gene. V lost 0 bases and J lost 1, with 6 bases in between. The CDR3 is 14 residues long. CDR1 and CDR2 (germline): MDHEN, SYDVKM. The CDR3 loop reads CASSLWSSQETQYF. The CDR3, as DNA: TGTGCCAGCAGTTTATGGTCTAGCCAAGAGACCCAGTACTTC.

The chain has TRBV7-9 and TRBJ1-3; D possibly corresponds to TRBD1 (6 bases). The CDR3 loop spans 16 amino acids. Germline-derived CDR1 and CDR2 are SEHNR and FQNEAQ (reference sequence). V was cut by 5 bases and J by 0 bases, with 14 bases left in between. This CDR3 is CASSLGGPNSGNTIYF. The CDR3 DNA reads TGTGCCAGCAGCCTTGGGGGGCCTAACTCTGGAAACACCATATATTTT.

The chain carries TRBV6-5 and TRBJ1-4, with a weak D call TRBD1 (6 bases). CDR3 length equals 13 residues. V lost 7 bases, J lost 7 bases, and 13 bases lay in between. Germline CDR1 is MNHEY and CDR2 is SVGAGI. The CDR3 spells CASNRDRSEKLFF. DNA of the CDR3: TGTGCCAGCAACAGGGACCGATCTGAAAAACTGTTTTTT.

The rearrangement joins TRBV30 to TRBJ2-2; D possibly matches TRBD1 or TRBD2 (5 bases each). CDR3 length: 13 residues. V lost 3 bases to trimming and J lost 4 bases, with 9 bases between them. In germline, CDR1 is GTSNPN, CDR2 SVGIG (reference sequence). The CDR3 loop reads CAWRVGVTGELFF. CDR3 nucleotides: TGTGCCTGGAGGGTGGGGGTCACCGGGGAGCTGTTTTTT.

The chain combines TRBV9 with TRBJ1-2; 7 nucleotides match TRBD1. Trimming cost V 4 bases and J 4 bases; bases outside gene matches: 10. CDR1 and CDR2 (germline): SGDLS, YYNGEE. This CDR3 has 15 amino acids. The CDR3 DNA reads TGTGCCAGCAGCCAAAAAAGACAGGGCGGCTATGGCTACACCTTC. It codes for CASSQKRQGGYGYTF.